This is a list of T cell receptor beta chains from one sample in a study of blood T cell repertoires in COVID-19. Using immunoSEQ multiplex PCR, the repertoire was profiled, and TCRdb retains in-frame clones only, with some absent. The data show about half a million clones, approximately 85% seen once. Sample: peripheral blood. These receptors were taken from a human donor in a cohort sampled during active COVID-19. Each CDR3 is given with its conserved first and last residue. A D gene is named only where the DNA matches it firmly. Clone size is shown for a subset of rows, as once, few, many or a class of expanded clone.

CDR3 protein: CASSERRGNLAKNIQYF
CDR3 DNA: TGTGCCAGCAGTGAAAGAAGAGGGAATCTGGCCAAAAACATTCAGTACTTC
J gene: TRBJ2-4
V gene: TRBV2
CDR3 length: 17
clone size: once
D gene: -

CDR3 protein: CASSKGLARYEQYF
CDR3 DNA: TGTGCCAGTAGTAAGGGACTAGCGCGCTACGAGCAGTACTTC
J gene: TRBJ2-7
V gene: TRBV19
CDR3 length: 14
clone size: once
D gene: TRBD2

CDR3 protein: CASSSQRISYEQYF
CDR3 DNA: TGTGCCAGCAGCTCTCAGCGGATATCCTACGAGCAGTACTTC
J gene: TRBJ2-7
V gene: TRBV7-2
CDR3 length: 14
clone size: -
D gene: -

CDR3 protein: CASSYQRTGNYEQYF
CDR3 DNA: TGTGCCAGCAGCTATCAACGGACAGGGAATTACGAGCAGTACTTC
J gene: TRBJ2-7
V gene: TRBV5-5
CDR3 length: 15
clone size: few
D gene: TRBD1

CDR3 protein: CASRATSGSTDTQYF
CDR3 DNA: TGCGCCAGCCGAGCGACTAGCGGGTCAACAGATACGCAGTATTTT
J gene: TRBJ2-3
V gene: TRBV5-1
CDR3 length: 15
clone size: -
D gene: TRBD2

CDR3 protein: CAWNAGSVNEQYF
CDR3 DNA: TGTGCCTGGAATGCCGGGAGCGTCAACGAGCAGTACTTC
J gene: TRBJ2-7
V gene: TRBV30
CDR3 length: 13
clone size: -
D gene: -

CDR3 protein: CASSLSLVRSSYNEQFF
CDR3 DNA: TGTGCTAGCAGCTTATCTTTAGTTAGAAGCTCCTACAATGAGCAGTTCTTC
J gene: TRBJ2-1
V gene: TRBV7-7
CDR3 length: 17
clone size: once
D gene: -

CDR3 protein: CASSLTGFSNEKLFF
CDR3 DNA: TGTGCCAGCAGTTTGACAGGTTTTAGTAATGAAAAACTGTTTTTT
J gene: TRBJ1-4
V gene: TRBV27
CDR3 length: 15
clone size: -
D gene: -

CDR3 protein: CAWSPDMRGDEQYF
CDR3 DNA: TGTGCCTGGAGTCCCGATATGCGGGGGGACGAGCAGTACTTC
J gene: TRBJ2-7
V gene: TRBV30
CDR3 length: 14
clone size: -
D gene: TRBD2

CDR3 protein: CASNDSGPKGVLAQHF
CDR3 DNA: TGCGCCAGCAATGATTCCGGGCCAAAAGGGGTCCTGGCCCAGCATTTT
J gene: TRBJ1-5
V gene: TRBV4-1
CDR3 length: 16
clone size: few
D gene: -

CDR3 protein: CATRGGFSGNTIYF
CDR3 DNA: TGTGCCACGAGGGGGGGCTTCTCTGGAAACACCATATATTTT
J gene: TRBJ1-3
V gene: TRBV6-5
CDR3 length: 14
clone size: -
D gene: -

CDR3 protein: CASSVEIDSSTDTQYF
CDR3 DNA: TGTGCCAGCAGCGTAGAAATCGACTCATCCACAGATACGCAGTATTTT
J gene: TRBJ2-3
V gene: TRBV9
CDR3 length: 16
clone size: -
D gene: -

CDR3 protein: CASSRTGTGAKYEQYF
CDR3 DNA: TGTGCCAGCAGCCGTACCGGGACAGGGGCGAAATACGAGCAGTACTTC
J gene: TRBJ2-7
V gene: TRBV5-8
CDR3 length: 16
clone size: -
D gene: TRBD1

CDR3 protein: CASSQGGQGAYEQYF
CDR3 DNA: TGTGCCAGCTCACAAGGCGGACAGGGGGCCTACGAGCAGTACTTC
J gene: TRBJ2-7
V gene: TRBV18
CDR3 length: 15
clone size: -
D gene: TRBD1

CDR3 protein: CASIISGQGRGAQHF
CDR3 DNA: TGTGCCAGCATCATCTCCGGACAGGGAAGAGGAGCCCAGCATTTT
J gene: TRBJ1-5
V gene: TRBV6-5
CDR3 length: 15
clone size: -
D gene: TRBD1

CDR3 protein: CASSLGQVIDTGELFF
CDR3 DNA: TGTGCCAGCAGCTTGGGACAGGTCATAGATACCGGGGAGCTGTTTTTT
J gene: TRBJ2-2
V gene: TRBV5-6
CDR3 length: 16
clone size: once
D gene: -

CDR3 protein: CASSFLQGVSPLHF
CDR3 DNA: TGTGCCAGCAGCTTTCTACAGGGGGTCTCACCCCTCCACTTT
J gene: TRBJ1-6
V gene: TRBV5-8
CDR3 length: 14
clone size: -
D gene: TRBD1

CDR3 protein: CASSYSGDFKDEQFF
CDR3 DNA: TGTGCCAGCAGTTACTCCGGGGACTTCAAGGATGAGCAGTTCTTC
J gene: TRBJ2-1
V gene: TRBV6-6
CDR3 length: 15
clone size: -
D gene: -

CDR3 protein: CASSLGQGAGELFF
CDR3 DNA: TGTGCCAGCAGCCTCGGACAGGGGGCCGGGGAGCTGTTTTTT
J gene: TRBJ2-2
V gene: TRBV5-6
CDR3 length: 14
clone size: -
D gene: TRBD1

CDR3 protein: CASSQDNLAGGPGTGELFF
CDR3 DNA: TGCGCCAGCAGCCAAGACAACCTAGCGGGAGGGCCGGGAACCGGGGAGCTGTTTTTT
J gene: TRBJ2-2
V gene: TRBV4-3
CDR3 length: 19
clone size: -
D gene: TRBD2

CDR3 protein: CAWSRTSGGGDTQYF
CDR3 DNA: TGTGCCTGGAGCCGGACTAGCGGGGGCGGAGATACGCAGTATTTT
J gene: TRBJ2-3
V gene: TRBV30
CDR3 length: 15
clone size: -
D gene: TRBD2

CDR3 protein: CASSFYRDWVYNEQFF
CDR3 DNA: TGTGCCAGCAGCTTTTATAGGGACTGGGTATACAATGAGCAGTTCTTC
J gene: TRBJ2-1
V gene: TRBV7-9
CDR3 length: 16
clone size: -
D gene: -

CDR3 protein: CASSSTRTSGNTGELFF
CDR3 DNA: TGTGCCAGCAGCTCGACCCGGACTAGCGGAAACACCGGGGAGCTGTTTTTT
J gene: TRBJ2-2
V gene: TRBV7-3
CDR3 length: 17
clone size: -
D gene: TRBD2

CDR3 protein: CASSFLAGAYEQYF
CDR3 DNA: TGTGCCAGCAGTTTTTTAGCGGGAGCCTACGAGCAGTACTTC
J gene: TRBJ2-7
V gene: TRBV6-5
CDR3 length: 14
clone size: -
D gene: TRBD2

CDR3 protein: CASSPQALYGYTF
CDR3 DNA: TGTGCCAGCAGCCCCCAGGCCCTATATGGCTACACCTTC
J gene: TRBJ1-2
V gene: TRBV28
CDR3 length: 13
clone size: once
D gene: -